A single sample is the source of the 22 T cell receptor beta chains below, sequenced in a study of TIL therapy for anti-PD-1-resistant metastatic lung cancer. As to time point: pre-treatment sample, taken before nivolumab and TIL therapy. The immunoSEQ assay was v3. TCRdb's table, derived via immunoSEQ multiplex PCR, lists solely in-frame clones and lacks some. The sample lists about 16,000 clones; over 65% were seen once. Sequencing used blood, obtained at baseline. The receptors here all came from a person between 25 and 80 years old with non-small cell lung cancer.

The J gene is TRBJ2-6, the V gene TRBV27, with unresolved D. Germline CDR1 MNHEY, CDR2 SMNVEV (reference sequence). The CDR3 runs 18 residues. Trimming cost V 2 bases and J 1 base, with 15 bases left between them. The CDR3 is CASSLSPLGPSGANVLTF. CDR3 coding DNA: TGTGCCAGCAGTTTAAGCCCACTCGGGCCTTCTGGGGCCAACGTCCTGACTTTC.

This clone was seen only a few times. This chain connects TRBV5-1 to TRBJ2-7; 11 nucleotides line up with TRBD2. J gave up 6 bases and V 0 bases, and 5 bases lay outside the gene matches. This CDR3 is 15 amino acids long. From germline, CDR1 is SGHRS and CDR2 YFSETQ. CDR3 region: CASSLGGLAGGEQYF. In DNA, the CDR3 is TGCGCCAGCAGCTTGGGAGGGCTAGCGGGGGGCGAGCAGTACTTC.

This sequence joins TRBV6-1 and TRBJ1-2, with a weak D call TRBD1 (6 bases). The CDR3 consists of 13 residues. Germline V lookup: CDR1 MNHNS, CDR2 SASEGT. The V end lost 10 bases, the J end lost 8 bases, and 20 bases lay between the germline ends. The CDR3 protein is CATWAQTGQGYTF. The CDR3 DNA sequence: TGTGCCACCTGGGCACAGACAGGTCAGGGCTACACCTTC.

The chain has TRBV6-5 and TRBJ2-7, with D unclear. Trimming took 2 bases from V and 5 from J, leaving 4 bases between them. Germline values: CDR1 MNHEY, CDR2 SVGAGI. This CDR3 comprises 11 residues. The CDR3 sequence: CASSYVDEQYF. The CDR3 DNA sequence: TGTGCCAGCAGTTACGTCGACGAGCAGTACTTC.

This clone was seen just once. This chain uses TRBV28 with TRBJ2-7; maybe TRBD2 (5 bases). This CDR3 comprises 15 residues. Germline CDR1 is MDHEN and CDR2 is SYDVKM. V was pared by 5 bases and J by 3 bases, with 17 bases between. CDR3 protein: CASSGGSEGNYEQYF. In nucleotides, the CDR3 is TGTGCCAGCAGTGGAGGTTCAGAAGGAAACTACGAGCAGTACTTC.

The chain combines TRBV6-5 with TRBJ2-5, with D unclear. The V end lost 3 bases, the J end lost 4 bases, and 3 bases lay between the germline ends. Per germline, CDR1 MNHEY and CDR2 SVGAGI. The CDR3 length is 11 residues. CDR3 loop: CASSYGETQYF. The CDR3 nucleotides are TGTGCCAGCAGTTATGGAGAGACCCAGTACTTC.

This clone was found once. The chain recombines TRBV19 with TRBJ2-1; D assignment may be TRBD1 or TRBD2 (6 bases each). V was clipped by 3 bases and J by 0 bases, with 12 bases between them. CDR1 is LNHDA and CDR2 is SQIVND in the germline V gene (reference sequence). CDR3 length: 16 residues. The CDR3, as DNA: TGTGCCAGTAGTATTTTCGGGGGCGCCTCCTACAATGAGCAGTTCTTC. Amino acids: CASSIFGGASYNEQFF.

Concerning this clone itself: A read error may account for a junction end that differs from germline. The chain joins TRBV7-2 to TRBJ2-1; D is uncertain. CDR1 is SGHTA, CDR2 FQGNSA, per germline. The CDR3 length is 11 residues. The CDR3: CASSRYYEQFF. The CDR3 DNA reads as TGTGCCAGCAGCCGCTACTATGAGCAGTTCTTC.

This clone has only a few counts. CDR3 sequence reads: CAWSVRRGSQHF. In DNA, the CDR3 is TGTGCCTGGAGTGTACGAAGGGGGTCCCAGCATTTT. V is TRBV30 and J is TRBJ1-5; maybe TRBD1 (6 bases). CDR1 and CDR2 (germline): GTSNPN, SVGIG (reference sequence). Trimming left V 0 bases short and J 11 bases short, with 11 bases between. This CDR3 comprises 12 residues.

The rearrangement uses TRBV27 and TRBJ1-2; D call uncertain. CDR3 length: 17 amino acids. In germline, CDR1 is MNHEY, CDR2 SMNVEV (reference sequence). Trimming took off 0 bases at V and 7 bases at J, with 21 bases between the two ends. CDR3 sequence reads: CASSLSGERPIEGGYTF. The CDR3, as DNA: TGTGCCAGCAGTTTATCCGGGGAGCGGCCGATTGAGGGTGGCTACACCTTC.

The chain links TRBV11-2 to TRBJ2-1; no definite D call. V dropped 3 bases and J dropped 8 bases, with 8 bases sitting between them. The CDR3 is 12 residues long. Germline assignment: CDR1 SGHAT and CDR2 FQNNGV. CDR3 region: CASSFAEHEQFF. The CDR3 nucleotides are TGTGCCAGCAGCTTTGCTGAGCATGAGCAGTTCTTC. Full variable domain (missing parts from reference TRBV11-2 and TRBJ2-1): EAGVAQSPRYKIIEKRQSVAFWCNPISGHATLYWYQQILGQGPKLLIQFQNNGVVDDSQLPKDRFSAERLKGVDSTLKIQPAKLEDSAVYLCASSFAEHEQFFGPGTRLTVL.

The chain uses TRBV5-1 and TRBJ2-3, with TRBD1 as a possible D gene (5 bases). Trimming cost V 4 bases and J 0 bases, with 9 bases left between them. Per germline, CDR1 SGHRS and CDR2 YFSETQ. The length of the CDR3 is 14 residues. The CDR3 DNA sequence: TGCGCCAGCAGCCTGACAGCTAGCACAGATACGCAGTATTTT. Encoded protein: CASSLTASTDTQYF.

V is TRBV19 and J is TRBJ2-3; D remains unclear. V dropped 1 base and J dropped 0 bases, with 8 bases sitting between them. The CDR3 loop spans 15 amino acids. Germline values: CDR1 LNHDA, CDR2 SQIVND (reference sequence). The CDR3, as DNA: TGTGCCAGTAGTATAGCGGATTCTAGCACAGATACGCAGTATTTT. Protein product: CASSIADSSTDTQYF.

This chain connects TRBV6-5 to TRBJ1-1, with 10 bases lining up with TRBD1. The CDR3 has 15 residues. Germline V gene sequence: CDR1 MNHEY, CDR2 SVGAGI. After removal of 0 bases from V and 5 bases from J, the junction contained 3 bases not matched to a gene. The DNA of the CDR3 is TGTGCCAGCAGTTACTCGGGACAGGGGAGGACTGAAGCTTTCTTT. It yields the protein CASSYSGQGRTEAFF.

The V call is TRBV2, the J call TRBJ1-2, with 7 bases lining up with TRBD1. Germline V gene lookup returns CDR1 SNHLY and CDR2 FYNNEI. This CDR3 spans 13 amino acids. The junction had 8 bases not matched to a gene; V was cut back by 5 bases and J by 8 bases. This CDR3 reads CASSSTGNSGYTF. The CDR3 DNA sequence: TGTGCCAGCAGTTCGACAGGGAATTCGGGCTACACCTTC.

This chain joins TRBV7-9 and TRBJ2-7; TRBD1 agrees at 8 bases. The germline CDR1 and CDR2 sequences are SEHNR and FQNEAQ (reference sequence). The trim removed 3 bases at V and 0 bases at J, leaving 13 bases unmatched. This CDR3 is built from 18 residues. CDR3 bases: TGTGCCAGCAGCTTCTGGACAGGGTATTGGGTCAGCTCCTACGAGCAGTACTTC. Protein sequence: CASSFWTGYWVSSYEQYF.

The J gene is TRBJ2-1, the V gene TRBV9, with 8 positions matching TRBD2. V lost 0 bases to trimming and J lost 5 bases; unmatched junction nucleotides: 1. The germline gives CDR1 SGDLS, CDR2 YYNGEE. This CDR3 has 14 amino acids. The CDR3 DNA reads TGTGCCAGCAGCGTAGCAGCGGGAGACAATGAGCAGTTCTTC. This gives the protein CASSVAAGDNEQFF.

J is TRBJ2-6 and V is TRBV6-1, with TRBD2 as a possible D gene (5 bases). This CDR3 spans 14 amino acids. The V gene's germline CDR1 is MNHNS and CDR2 SASEGT. Trimming removed 8 bases at V and 0 bases at J, with 8 bases between. For the CDR3, the DNA is TGTGCCAGCCTGGAGGACTCTGGGGCCAACGTCCTGACTTTC. Translating it yields CASLEDSGANVLTF.

This sequence joins TRBV6-5 and TRBJ1-4; TRBD1 matches at 8 bases. CDR3 length: 14 residues. Trimming removed 4 bases from V and 7 bases from J; junction bases left unmatched: 5. Germline V gene lookup returns CDR1 MNHEY and CDR2 SVGAGI. This CDR3 reads CASSFRGRGEKLFF. The DNA for the CDR3 is TGTGCCAGCAGTTTCAGGGGGCGAGGTGAAAAACTGTTTTTT.

A note on this clone: The CDR3 does not close with the conserved phenylalanine or tryptophan, likely indicating a read error. The chain combines TRBV19 with TRBJ1-2; unclear D gene. Germline CDR1 is LNHDA and CDR2 is SQIVND (reference sequence). There are 16 residues in the CDR3. V was shortened by 5 bases and J by 6 bases, with 22 bases between the two germline ends. The CDR3 here is CASSVSARTGGNGYTC. CDR3 nucleotide sequence: TGTGCCAGTAGTGTATCCGCTCGAACGGGAGGGAATGGCTACACCTGC.

The chain couples TRBV5-6 to TRBJ2-7; 8 positions match TRBD1. The CDR3 runs to 16 residues. J lost 2 bases, V lost 3 bases, and 10 bases had no gene match. The germline V gene has CDR1 SGHDT and CDR2 YYEEEE. This CDR3 is CASSSNPTGAAYEQYF. CDR3 sequence (DNA): TGTGCCAGCAGCTCCAACCCGACAGGGGCGGCCTACGAGCAGTACTTC.

V gene TRBV28 combines with J gene TRBJ2-1; 9 bases fit TRBD2. Per germline, CDR1 MDHEN and CDR2 SYDVKM. V lost 7 bases to trimming and J lost 6 bases; unmatched junction nucleotides: 13. This CDR3 comprises 16 residues. The DNA of the CDR3 is TGTGCCAGCAAGCCCCCGGGGCTAGCGGGAATCAATGAGCAGTTCTTC. Translation: CASKPPGLAGINEQFF. Variable domain in full (rest from reference TRBV28 and TRBJ2-1): DVKVTQSSRYLVKRTGEKVFLECVQDMDHENMFWYRQDPGLGLRLIYFSYDVKMKEKGDIPEGYSVSREKKERFSLILESASTNQTSMYLCASKPPGLAGINEQFFGPGTRLTVL.